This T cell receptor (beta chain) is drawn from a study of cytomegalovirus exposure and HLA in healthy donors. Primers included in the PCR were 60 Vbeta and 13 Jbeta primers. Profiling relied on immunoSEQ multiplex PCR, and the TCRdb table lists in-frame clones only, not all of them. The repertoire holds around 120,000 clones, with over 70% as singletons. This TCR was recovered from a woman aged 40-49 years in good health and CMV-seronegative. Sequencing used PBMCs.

CDR3 nucleotide sequence: TGTGCCAGCAGTTTACTAACGGCCGACAGGGGGCACTATGGCTACACCTTC. It specifies CASSLLTADRGHYGYTF. This chain joins TRBV28 and TRBJ1-2; 10 positions match TRBD1. Trimming took 2 bases from V and 3 from J; bases not matched to a gene: 9. The CDR3 covers 17 residues. Germline V lookup: CDR1 MDHEN, CDR2 SYDVKM.